In its sample, the clone carrying this T cell receptor (beta chain) was seen many times. Its antigen remains unknown. The CDR3 is 18 amino acids. Germline assignment: CDR1 LGHNA and CDR2 YSLEER. After removal of 1 base from V and 3 bases from J, the junction contained 11 bases not matched to a gene. TCRdb fed the PCR reads into MiXCR, producing one record per CDR3 protein. The top ten hold about 2% of the sample, which has about 54,000 distinct CDR3 sequences, approximately 25% seen once. This sample is drawn from a study of molecular identifiers for immune sequencing clone quantification. Points from the study as a whole: Effector cells had over 99% of their molecules in clones above 20 RNA copies, while naive cells had under 1%.

The V call is TRBV4-3, the J call TRBJ2-4, with 8 bases that match TRBD2. This TCR came from a human donor in good health. Some libraries in this study had Jurkat cell RNA spiked in. The sequenced material came from naive CD8+ T cells from blood, with Jurkat cell RNA spiked in. Noted subset: FACS-sorted CD8+CD4-CCR7+CD45RA+ naive T cells. CDR3 sequence: CASSQGAGVEFVKNIQYF. In nucleotides, the CDR3 is TGCGCCAGCAGCCAAGGAGCGGGGGTTGAGTTTGTCAAAAACATTCAGTACTTC.